This passage covers 16 T cell receptor beta chains from one sample sequenced in a study of blood T cell repertoires in COVID-19. Assay used: immunoSEQ multiplex PCR; TCRdb lists only in-frame clones, some missing. The top ten hold 3% to 3.5% of the sample, which has about 260,000 clones, 88% seen once. Sample: PBMCs or T cells enriched from blood (not recorded which). These TCRs come from a woman in her 40s who had been exposed to COVID-19.

This clone occurred once. One junction end does not reproduce the germline sequence, and a read error may be involved. The chain joins TRBV5-1 to TRBJ1-2; TRBD1 matches 12 bases. This CDR3 has 13 residues. CDR1 is SGHRS and CDR2 is YFSETQ in the germline V gene. The CDR3: CASSLGTGGGVTF. CDR3 DNA: TGTGCCAGCAGCTTGGGGACAGGGGGCGGAGTGACCTTC.

This sequence joins TRBV29-1 and TRBJ2-7, with D tentatively TRBD1 (6 bases). The CDR3 contains 17 residues. The V gene lost 8 bases and the J gene lost 0 bases, with 26 bases spanning the gap. Germline CDR1 is SQVTM and CDR2 is ANQGSEA. This CDR3 is CSSDQGIRSPSSYEQYV. In DNA form, the CDR3 reads TGCAGCTCGGATCAGGGGATCCGTAGCCCGAGCTCCTACGAGCAGTACGTC.

This clone occurred once. The rearrangement joins TRBV12-5 to TRBJ1-1; 7 bases are shared with TRBD1. The CDR3 loop spans 18 amino acids. V shed 6 bases, J shed 0 bases, and the junction held 16 bases outside the gene matches. CDR1 is LGHNT, CDR2 FRNRAP, per germline. This CDR3 is CASGPDGTAMRMNTEAFF. For the CDR3, the DNA is TGTGCTAGTGGCCCGGACGGGACAGCGATGCGAATGAACACTGAAGCTTTCTTT. Full variable domain (missing parts from reference TRBV12-5 and TRBJ1-1): DARVTQTPRHKVTEMGQEVTMRCQPILGHNTVFWYRQTMMQGLELLAYFRNRAPLDDSGMPKDRFSAEMPDATLATLKIQPSEPRDSAVYFCASGPDGTAMRMNTEAFFGQGTRLTVV.

This clone was counted once. The chain carries TRBV30 and TRBJ2-3; 11 bases align to TRBD2. The length of the CDR3 is 16 residues. Per the germline V gene, CDR1 is GTSNPN and CDR2 is SVGIG (reference sequence). With V trimmed by 3 bases and J by 5 bases, 10 bases remained unmatched. The CDR3 sequence: CAWSSSSGGQVDTQYF. CDR3 nucleotide sequence: TGTGCCTGGAGCTCGTCTAGCGGGGGGCAGGTAGATACGCAGTATTTT.

The chain joins TRBV5-4 to TRBJ1-5; 8 bases align to TRBD1. V lost 4 bases to trimming and J lost 7 bases; unmatched junction nucleotides: 7. Germline V gene lookup returns CDR1 SGHNT and CDR2 YYREEE (reference sequence). The CDR3 is made up of 14 amino acids. Here the CDR3 DNA reads TGTGCCAGCAGCCAGGACAGGGCCGGCCAGCCCCAGCATTTT. It is translated as CASSQDRAGQPQHF.

The chain links TRBV4-3 to TRBJ1-3; D is unclear. Trimming took off 1 base at V and 4 bases at J, with 8 bases between the two ends. Germline V gene sequence: CDR1 LGHNA, CDR2 YSLEER. The CDR3 has 14 residues. CDR3: CASSQGATGNTIYF. The CDR3 DNA sequence: TGCGCCAGCAGCCAAGGGGCCACGGGAAACACCATATATTTT.

V gene TRBV12-5 combines with J gene TRBJ1-2; TRBD1 matches 9 bases. This CDR3 comprises 16 residues. V dropped 0 bases and J dropped 4; count of bases not matched to a gene: 6. Germline V gene lookup returns CDR1 LGHNT and CDR2 FRNRAP. The CDR3 sequence is CASGLVLGQGTYGYTF. The DNA for the CDR3 is TGTGCTAGTGGTTTGGTTCTGGGACAGGGCACCTATGGCTACACCTTC.

The chain links TRBV18 to TRBJ2-1; 10 bases agree with TRBD2. V was pared by 0 bases and J by 6 bases, with 5 bases of the junction left unmatched. The CDR3 consists of 16 residues. Germline V gene sequence: CDR1 KGHSH, CDR2 LQKENI. CDR3 residues: CASSPPGLAGVNEQFF. CDR3 coding DNA: TGTGCCAGCTCACCACCCGGGCTAGCGGGAGTCAATGAGCAGTTCTTC.

Only one count was recorded for this clone. V usage is TRBV4-3 and J usage is TRBJ2-7; TRBD2 is a possible D gene (5 bases). Per germline, CDR1 LGHNA and CDR2 YSLEER. With 4 bases removed from V and 3 bases from J, the gap between germline ends came to 16 bases. This CDR3 has 15 residues. The CDR3 spells CASSPDSASRYEQYV. The CDR3 DNA reads as TGCGCCAGCAGCCCAGACTCCGCTAGCCGCTACGAGCAGTACGTC.

The chain is built from TRBV4-1 and TRBJ1-5, with D perhaps matching TRBD1 (5 bases). V dropped 0 bases and J dropped 4 bases, with 7 bases sitting between them. Germline V gene lookup returns CDR1 MGHRA and CDR2 YSYEKL. CDR3 length: 14 residues. The CDR3 spells CASSQDGANQPQHF. The DNA of the CDR3 is TGCGCCAGCAGCCAAGATGGGGCGAATCAGCCCCAGCATTTT.

This clone was observed a handful of times. The chain uses TRBV3-1 (or the pseudogene TRBV3-2) and TRBJ2-1; a possible D gene is TRBD2 (5 bases). V shed 8 bases and J shed 8 bases, with 10 bases lying between them. CDR1 and CDR2 (germline): LGHDT, YNNKEL (reference sequence). The CDR3 is 11 residues long. CDR3 residues: CASEGPDEQFF. The CDR3 region has the DNA TGTGCCAGCGAGGGTCCCGATGAGCAGTTCTTC.

This clone was recorded only once. The V gene is TRBV19, the J gene TRBJ1-2; TRBD1 matches at 8 bases. The germline V gene has CDR1 LNHDA and CDR2 SQIVND (reference sequence). The CDR3 runs to 14 residues. J was trimmed by 6 bases and V by 2 bases; bases with no gene match: 5. The CDR3 bases are TGTGCCAGTAGTATATGGCAGGGGGCGGATGGCTACACCTTC. The encoded protein is CASSIWQGADGYTF.

This sequence joins TRBV19 and TRBJ1-5; D call uncertain. CDR1 is LNHDA, CDR2 SQIVND, per germline (reference sequence). Trimming left V 2 bases short and J 2 bases short, with 10 bases between. The CDR3 extends over 15 amino acids. The CDR3 nucleotides are TGTGCCAGTAGTATATCGCGAGGCCGCAATCAGCCCCAGCATTTT. Its protein is CASSISRGRNQPQHF. The variable domain in full, with the rest retrieved from reference TRBV19 and TRBJ1-5, is DGGITQSPKYLFRKEGQNVTLSCEQNLNHDAMYWYRQDPGQGLRLIYYSQIVNDFQKGDIAEGYSVSREKKESFPLTVTSAQKNPTAFYLCASSISRGRNQPQHFGDGTRLSIL.

This sequence joins TRBV6-6 and TRBJ1-5; D possibly corresponds to TRBD1 (6 bases). The length of the CDR3 is 13 residues. Germline V lookup: CDR1 MNHNY, CDR2 SVGAGI (reference sequence). V was pared by 3 bases and J by 6 bases, with 9 bases between. The CDR3 coding sequence is TGTGCCAGCAGTTATGGGGGGGCTCAGCCCCAGCATTTT. This codes for CASSYGGAQPQHF.

J is TRBJ2-7 and V is TRBV10-1; 9 nucleotides agree with TRBD1. The germline gives CDR1 WNHNN, CDR2 SYGVQD (reference sequence). Trimming took 4 bases from V and 2 from J; bases not matched to a gene: 12. The CDR3 contains 17 residues. The DNA of the CDR3 is TGCGCCAGCAGTGCTCGGGACAGGGTCACTGTACCCTACGAGCAGTACGTC. Residues: CASSARDRVTVPYEQYV.

The chain uses TRBV14 and TRBJ2-5, with 8 nucleotides matching TRBD1. Germline lookup yields CDR1 SGHDN and CDR2 FVKESK. The CDR3 has 15 residues. Trimming at V came to 2 bases and at J to 5 bases, leaving 7 bases not matched to a gene. CDR3 protein: CASSQPGQGMETQYF. The CDR3 nucleotides are TGTGCCAGCAGCCAACCCGGACAGGGAATGGAGACCCAGTACTTC.